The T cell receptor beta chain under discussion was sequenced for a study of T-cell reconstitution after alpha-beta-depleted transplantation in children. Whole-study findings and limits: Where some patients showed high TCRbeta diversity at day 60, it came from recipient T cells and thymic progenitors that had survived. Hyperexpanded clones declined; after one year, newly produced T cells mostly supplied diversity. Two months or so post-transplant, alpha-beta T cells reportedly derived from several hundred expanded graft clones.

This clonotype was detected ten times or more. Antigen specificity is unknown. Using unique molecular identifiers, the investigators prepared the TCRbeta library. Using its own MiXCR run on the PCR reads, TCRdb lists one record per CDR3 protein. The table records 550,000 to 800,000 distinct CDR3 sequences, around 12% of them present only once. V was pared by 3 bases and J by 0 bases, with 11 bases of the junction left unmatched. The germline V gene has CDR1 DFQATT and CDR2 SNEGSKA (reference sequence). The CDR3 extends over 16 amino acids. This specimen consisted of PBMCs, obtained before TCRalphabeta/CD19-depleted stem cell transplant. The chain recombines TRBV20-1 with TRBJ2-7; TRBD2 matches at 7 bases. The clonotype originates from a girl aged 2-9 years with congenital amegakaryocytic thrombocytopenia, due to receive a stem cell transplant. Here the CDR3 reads CSASPPSGISSYEQYF. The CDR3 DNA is TGCAGTGCTAGTCCCCCGAGCGGGATCTCCTCCTACGAGCAGTACTTC.